Shown below are 21 T cell receptor beta chains from a single sample sequenced in a study of human T cells and chemical hapten exposure. Documented time point: pre-sensitization, week 0. Treatment of the sample: therapeutic diphenylcyclopropenone sensitization with weekly scalp DPC. A single record per CDR3 protein comes from TCRdb applying MiXCR to the RACE reads. Seen here are about 380,000 distinct CDR3 sequences, 5.1% observed once, and the top ten hold roughly 2.6%. Sequenced material: whole blood, taken in connection with sensitization to the hapten diphenylcyclopropenone (DPC). The source of these receptors is a woman aged 45-59 years with alopecia areata. Some clones in this sample may be carry-over from other donors' samples.

This clonotype was seen ten or more times. V and J are TRBV4-1 and TRBJ2-3; D ambiguous. V gave up 0 bases and J gave up 2 bases, with 6 bases separating them. The CDR3 length is 14 residues. Germline V gene sequence: CDR1 MGHRA, CDR2 YSYEKL. The DNA for the CDR3 is TGCGCCAGCAGCCAAGATACAGCCACAGATACGCAGTATTTT. Protein sequence: CASSQDTATDTQYF.

This clonotype was counted ten times or more. The chain recombines TRBV10-3 with TRBJ2-3, with unresolved D. This CDR3 is 14 amino acids long. V was clipped by 4 bases and J by 0 bases, with 8 bases between them. Germline values: CDR1 ENHRY, CDR2 SYGVKD. CDR3 residues: CAISGPSSTDTQYF. CDR3 coding DNA: TGTGCCATCAGTGGACCGTCTAGCACAGATACGCAGTATTTT.

A few counts support this clonotype. The CDR3 DNA sequence: TGTGCCATCAGCGTTAAGGGAAACACCATATATTTT. Translation gives CAISVKGNTIYF. The chain links TRBV10-3 to TRBJ1-3; no clear D. Germline V gene data show CDR1 as ENHRY and CDR2 as SYGVKD. V was pared by 6 bases and J by 4 bases, with 7 bases between. CDR3 length equals 12 residues.

This clonotype was seen more than once but under ten times. This rearrangement joins TRBV12-3 or TRBV12-4 to TRBJ1-5; TRBD1 matches 9 bases. Trimming took 7 bases from V and 6 from J; bases not matched to a gene: 10. This CDR3 has 15 residues. The CDR3 region is CASNIGTGSSQPQHF. CDR3 in DNA: TGTGCCAGCAATATAGGGACAGGGTCTAGTCAGCCCCAGCATTTT.

The rearrangement links TRBV20-1 to TRBJ2-7, with 12 positions matching TRBD2. CDR3 length equals 14 residues. J lost 3 bases, V lost 6 bases, and 6 bases had no gene match. From germline, CDR1 is DFQATT and CDR2 SNEGSKA (reference sequence). CDR3 bases: TGCAGTGCCCACTCTAGCGGGAGGGGCTACGAGCAGTACTTC. This gives the protein CSAHSSGRGYEQYF.

The genes are TRBV3-1 and TRBJ1-2, with D tentatively TRBD1 (6 bases). The CDR3 is made up of 13 amino acids. The germline V gene encodes CDR1 LGHDT and CDR2 YNNKEL (reference sequence). Trimming removed 6 bases from V and 3 bases from J, with 11 bases in between. DNA of the CDR3: TGTGCCAGCAGACTCAGGGGATACTATGGCTACACCTTC. Its translation is CASRLRGYYGYTF.

This clonotype has only a few counts. V gene TRBV6-2 or TRBV6-3 combines with J gene TRBJ2-2; D remains ambiguous. The CDR3 has 13 residues. The germline V gene encodes CDR1 MNHEY and CDR2 SVGEGT. V shed 7 bases and J shed 5 bases, with 11 bases lying between them. For the CDR3, the DNA is TGTGCCAGCATTGAGCGAGAGACCGGGGAGCTGTTTTTT. Translation: CASIERETGELFF.

This clonotype showed up many times. This chain links TRBV6-6 with TRBJ2-5, with 7 bases identical to TRBD2. The germline gives CDR1 MNHNY, CDR2 SVGAGI (reference sequence). The CDR3 is made up of 14 amino acids. V lost 6 bases to trimming and J lost 4 bases; unmatched junction nucleotides: 8. Here the CDR3 reads CASRIGLGGETQYF. The CDR3 DNA follows: TGTGCCAGCAGGATTGGACTAGGAGGAGAGACCCAGTACTTC.

This clonotype came up many times. The chain joins TRBV6-5 to TRBJ2-1; 10 nucleotides align to TRBD2. Unmatched junction bases numbered 6, after V lost 4 bases and J lost 0 bases. The V gene's germline CDR1 is MNHEY and CDR2 SVGAGI. This CDR3 has 17 amino acids. CDR3: CASSFNPSGGSYNEQFF. The CDR3 DNA sequence: TGTGCCAGCAGTTTCAATCCTAGCGGGGGCTCCTACAATGAGCAGTTCTTC.

The V gene is TRBV6-5, the J gene TRBJ1-1; 11 bases are shared with TRBD1. In germline, CDR1 is MNHEY, CDR2 SVGAGI. Trimming cost V 0 bases and J 4 bases; bases outside gene matches: 4. There are 16 residues in the CDR3. The CDR3 coding sequence is TGTGCCAGCAGTTACTCGATAGGGACAGGGGGCACTGAAGCTTTCTTT. Protein sequence: CASSYSIGTGGTEAFF.

This clonotype was recorded many times. This chain uses TRBV11-2 with TRBJ1-3; a possible D gene is TRBD1 (5 bases). The germline V and J ends were trimmed by 5 bases and 0 bases, with 11 bases remaining between them. The germline gives CDR1 SGHAT, CDR2 FQNNGV. There are 15 residues in the CDR3. For the CDR3, the DNA is TGTGCCAGCAGCCGGACGGGGGACTCTGGAAACACCATATATTTT. Its protein product is CASSRTGDSGNTIYF.

This clonotype has just a few counts. The CDR3 coding sequence is TGTGCCAGCAGCAGAAGACCCTACGAGCAGTACTTC. Translating gives CASSRRPYEQYF. V and J are TRBV6-2 or TRBV6-3 and TRBJ2-7; no clear D. In germline, CDR1 is MNHEY, CDR2 SVGEGT. The length of the CDR3 is 12 residues. With 6 bases removed from V and 2 bases from J, the gap between germline ends came to 8 bases.

This chain uses TRBV12-3 or TRBV12-4 with TRBJ1-5; D gene ambiguous. This CDR3 has 13 amino acids. Trimming took 6 bases from V and 6 from J, leaving 12 bases between them. The CDR3 loop is CASSFGVGQPQHF. In nucleotides, the CDR3 is TGTGCCAGCAGCTTCGGGGTGGGTCAGCCCCAGCATTTT.

This clonotype was observed a handful of times. The chain joins TRBV20-1 to TRBJ2-3; D not certain. The V gene lost 6 bases and the J gene lost 0 bases, with 16 bases spanning the gap. The CDR3 runs 15 residues. Germline assignment: CDR1 DFQATT and CDR2 SNEGSKA (reference sequence). The CDR3 coding sequence is TGCAGTGCAGACGTCGGTTCCCATAGCACAGATACGCAGTATTTT. Amino acids: CSADVGSHSTDTQYF.

A few counts support this clonotype. The chain has TRBV29-1 and TRBJ2-5; TRBD2 agrees at 7 bases. This CDR3 has 14 residues. The V segment lost 1 base and the J segment 3 bases; nucleotides outside the gene matches: 5. Germline assignment: CDR1 SQVTM and CDR2 ANQGSEA. DNA of the CDR3: TGCAGCGTTGAAGGGACTAGGTACGAAGAGACCCAGTACTTC. Its protein is CSVEGTRYEETQYF.

This clonotype was detected many times. In DNA form, the CDR3 reads TGTGCCAGCAGCCAAGAGCAGGGCTCCTACAATGAGCAGTTCTTC. This translates into CASSQEQGSYNEQFF. J is TRBJ2-1 and V is TRBV3-1, with a possible D match to TRBD1 (5 bases). The germline CDR1 and CDR2 sequences are LGHDT and YNNKEL (reference sequence). There are 15 residues in the CDR3. V was pared by 0 bases and J by 0 bases, with 6 bases between.

This clonotype came up many times. This rearrangement joins TRBV6-2 or TRBV6-3 to TRBJ2-1; D uncertain. Trimming took 3 bases from V and 6 from J, leaving 6 bases between them. Germline V gene data show CDR1 as MNHEY and CDR2 as SVGEGT. The CDR3 totals 12 residues. In DNA, the CDR3 is TGTGCCAGCAGTTATAAAAGCAATGAGCAGTTCTTC. This gives the protein CASSYKSNEQFF.

The chain carries TRBV5-4 and TRBJ2-7; D gene unclear. The germline V and J ends were trimmed by 7 bases and 6 bases, with 11 bases remaining between them. CDR1 and CDR2 (germline): SGHNT, YYREEE (reference sequence). CDR3 length equals 11 residues. The CDR3, as DNA: TGTGCCAGCGGCCCAGGCGCCGAGCAGTACTTC. Its translation is CASGPGAEQYF.

The chain joins TRBV7-9 to TRBJ1-2; 8 nucleotides agree with TRBD1. CDR3 length: 16 amino acids. Germline V gives CDR1 SEHNR, CDR2 FQNEAQ (reference sequence). The junction had 11 bases not matched to a gene; V was cut back by 8 bases and J by 0 bases. The CDR3: CASPAPGGDSNYGYTF. The CDR3 coding sequence is TGTGCCAGCCCCGCCCCAGGGGGCGATTCTAACTATGGCTACACCTTC.

This clonotype was counted ten times or more. The CDR3 coding sequence is TGTGCCAGCAGCGGCGGGACATTGAGAGAGACCCAGTACTTC. Protein product: CASSGGTLRETQYF. The genes are TRBV9 and TRBJ2-5; D could derive from TRBD1 or TRBD2 (6 bases each). V lost 3 bases and J lost 4, with 13 bases in between. Per germline, CDR1 SGDLS and CDR2 YYNGEE. The CDR3 totals 14 residues.

The chain is built from TRBV9 and TRBJ2-2; 10 positions match TRBD2. The V gene's germline CDR1 is SGDLS and CDR2 YYNGEE. V was clipped by 0 bases and J by 6 bases; unmatched bases: 2. The CDR3 sequence is 15 residues long. CDR3 region: CASSVELAGSGELFF. For the CDR3, the DNA is TGTGCCAGCAGCGTAGAACTAGCGGGGTCCGGGGAGCTGTTTTTT.